This T cell receptor beta chain was identified in a study of T cell changes during pregnancy in multiple sclerosis (dated by TCRdb to about 2019). Concerning the study at large: Changes in the T cell repertoire over the course of pregnancy were examined in this study in women with multiple sclerosis.

Of note for this clone: Its recognized antigen is unknown. No clone much larger than this one lies a single base away; base qualities are absent.

Relative to germline, V is 6 bases shorter and J is 8 bases shorter, with 16 bases between their ends. From a lookup of the germline V gene (reference sequence), CDR1 and CDR2 are SEHNR and FQNEAQ. The CDR3 sequence holds 13 residues, the cysteine and phenylalanine included. Only the CDR3 portion is preserved as DNA: 39 bases, with reading frame beginning at the first base. The method was the immunoSEQ multiplex PCR assay. Held by TCRdb, this immuneACCESS table contains in-frame sequences only and omits some clones. Under half of the omission traces to an unresolved V gene where checked; the cause of the rest is unknown. The sample data list around 48,000 clones, and roughly nine tenths of these were observed just once. The ten largest make up less than 4% of the sample.

The receptor was derived from a female donor with multiple sclerosis, enrolled in a pregnancy study. The material was CD8+ T cells from peripheral blood mononuclear cells, obtained before pregnancy. In this chain, TRBV7-9 is recombined with TRBJ1-2; perhaps TRBD1 is the D gene, with 5 bases matching. The CDR3 sequence is CASRRVGGEGYTF. The base sequence is TGTGCCAGCAGGCGTGTCGGGGGTGAGGGCTACACCTTC.